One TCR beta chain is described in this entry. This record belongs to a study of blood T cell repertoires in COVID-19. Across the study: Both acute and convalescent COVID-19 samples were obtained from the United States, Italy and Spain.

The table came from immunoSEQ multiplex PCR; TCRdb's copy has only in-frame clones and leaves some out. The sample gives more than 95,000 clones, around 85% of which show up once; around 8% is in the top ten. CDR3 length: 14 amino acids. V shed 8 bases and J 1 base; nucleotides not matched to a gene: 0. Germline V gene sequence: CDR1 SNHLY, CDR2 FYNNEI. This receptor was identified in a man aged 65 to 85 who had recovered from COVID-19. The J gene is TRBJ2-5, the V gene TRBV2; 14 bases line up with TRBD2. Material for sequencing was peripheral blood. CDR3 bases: TGTGCCAGCGGGACTAGCGGGGGCCAAGAGACCCAGTACTTC. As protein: CASGTSGGQETQYF.